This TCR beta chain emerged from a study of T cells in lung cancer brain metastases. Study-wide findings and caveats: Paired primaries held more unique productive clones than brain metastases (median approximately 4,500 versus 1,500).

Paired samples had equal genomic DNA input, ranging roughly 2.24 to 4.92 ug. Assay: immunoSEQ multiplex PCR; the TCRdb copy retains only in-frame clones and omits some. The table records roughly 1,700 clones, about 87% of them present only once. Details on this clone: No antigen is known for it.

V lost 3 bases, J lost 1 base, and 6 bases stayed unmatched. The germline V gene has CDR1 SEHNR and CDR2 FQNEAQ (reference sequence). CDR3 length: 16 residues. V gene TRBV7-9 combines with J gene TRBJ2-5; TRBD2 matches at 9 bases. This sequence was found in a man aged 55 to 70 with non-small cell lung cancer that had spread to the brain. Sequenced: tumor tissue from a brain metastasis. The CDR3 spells CASSLGAGGSQETQYF. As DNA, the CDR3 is TGTGCCAGCAGCTTGGGGGCGGGGGGGTCCCAAGAGACCCAGTACTTC.